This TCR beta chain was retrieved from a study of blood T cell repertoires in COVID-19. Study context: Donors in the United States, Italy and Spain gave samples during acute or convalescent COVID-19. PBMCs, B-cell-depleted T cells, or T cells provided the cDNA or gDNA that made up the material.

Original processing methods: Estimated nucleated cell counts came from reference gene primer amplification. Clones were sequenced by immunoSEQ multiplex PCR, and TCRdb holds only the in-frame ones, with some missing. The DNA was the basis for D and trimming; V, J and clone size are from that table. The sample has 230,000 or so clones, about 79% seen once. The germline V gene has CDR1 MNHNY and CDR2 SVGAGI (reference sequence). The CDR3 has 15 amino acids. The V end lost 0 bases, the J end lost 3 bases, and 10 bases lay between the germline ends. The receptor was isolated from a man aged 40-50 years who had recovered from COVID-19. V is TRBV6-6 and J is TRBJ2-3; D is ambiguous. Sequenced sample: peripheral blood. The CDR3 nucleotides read TGTGCCAGCAGTTACTCTTTGTCCGGTACAGATACGCAGTATTTT. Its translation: CASSYSLSGTDTQYF.